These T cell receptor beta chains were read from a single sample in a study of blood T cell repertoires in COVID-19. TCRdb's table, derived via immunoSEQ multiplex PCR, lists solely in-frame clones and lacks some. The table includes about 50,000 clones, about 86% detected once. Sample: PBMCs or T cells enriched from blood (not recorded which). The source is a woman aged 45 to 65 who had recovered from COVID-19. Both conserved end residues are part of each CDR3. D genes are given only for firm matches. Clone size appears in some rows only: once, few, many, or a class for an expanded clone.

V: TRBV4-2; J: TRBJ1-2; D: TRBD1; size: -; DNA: TGTGCCAGCAGCCGTGACAGGGGAGCGGGCTATGGCTACACCTTC; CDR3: CASSRDRGAGYGYTF
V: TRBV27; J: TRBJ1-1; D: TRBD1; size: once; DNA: TGTGCCAGCAGTTACCAGGGGGCTGGGTACACTGAAGCTTTCTTT; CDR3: CASSYQGAGYTEAFF
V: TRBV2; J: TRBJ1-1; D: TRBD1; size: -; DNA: TGTGCCAGCAGGGCGACAGGGATCGGTGAAGCTTTCTTT; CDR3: CASRATGIGEAFF
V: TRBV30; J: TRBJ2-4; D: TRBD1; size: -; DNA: TGTGCCTGGCAACTCAGGGGGCACGGCAAAAACATTCAGTACTTC; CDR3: CAWQLRGHGKNIQYF
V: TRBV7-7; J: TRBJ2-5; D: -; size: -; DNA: TGTGCTAGCAGCTTTGGGGCCTTGGGCCAAGAGACCCAGTACTTC; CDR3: CASSFGALGQETQYF
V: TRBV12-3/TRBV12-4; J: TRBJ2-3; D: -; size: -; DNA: TGTGCCAGCACACTAACAGATACGCAGTATTTT; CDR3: CASTLTDTQYF
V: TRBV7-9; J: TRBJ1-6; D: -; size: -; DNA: TGTGCCAGCAGCTCAGGGGACTCACCCCTCCACTTT; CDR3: CASSSGDSPLHF
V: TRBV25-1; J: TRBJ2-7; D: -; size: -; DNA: TGTGCCACCACCCAGGGATCCTACGAGCAGTACTTC; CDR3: CATTQGSYEQYF
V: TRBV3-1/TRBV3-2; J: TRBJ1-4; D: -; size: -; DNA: TGTGCCAGCAGCCACTCGGGAGGCGGGAATGAAAAACTGTTTTTT; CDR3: CASSHSGGGNEKLFF
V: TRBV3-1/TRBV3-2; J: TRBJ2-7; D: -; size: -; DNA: TGTGCCAGCAGCCGAACGGGCTACGAGCAGTACTTC; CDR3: CASSRTGYEQYF
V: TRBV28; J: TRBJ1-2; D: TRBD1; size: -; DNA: TGTGCCAGCAGAACCCCAGGGACAGGGAACTATGGCTACACCTTC; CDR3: CASRTPGTGNYGYTF
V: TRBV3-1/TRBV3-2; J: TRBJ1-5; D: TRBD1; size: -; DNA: TGTGCCAGCAGCCAAGACCCGACCCCAGGACAGGGGGTTCCTCAGCCCCAGCATTTT; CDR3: CASSQDPTPGQGVPQPQHF
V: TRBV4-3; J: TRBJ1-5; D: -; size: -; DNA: TGCGCCAGCAGCCAAGATCAGGGACTGGCCCAGCATTTT; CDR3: CASSQDQGLAQHF